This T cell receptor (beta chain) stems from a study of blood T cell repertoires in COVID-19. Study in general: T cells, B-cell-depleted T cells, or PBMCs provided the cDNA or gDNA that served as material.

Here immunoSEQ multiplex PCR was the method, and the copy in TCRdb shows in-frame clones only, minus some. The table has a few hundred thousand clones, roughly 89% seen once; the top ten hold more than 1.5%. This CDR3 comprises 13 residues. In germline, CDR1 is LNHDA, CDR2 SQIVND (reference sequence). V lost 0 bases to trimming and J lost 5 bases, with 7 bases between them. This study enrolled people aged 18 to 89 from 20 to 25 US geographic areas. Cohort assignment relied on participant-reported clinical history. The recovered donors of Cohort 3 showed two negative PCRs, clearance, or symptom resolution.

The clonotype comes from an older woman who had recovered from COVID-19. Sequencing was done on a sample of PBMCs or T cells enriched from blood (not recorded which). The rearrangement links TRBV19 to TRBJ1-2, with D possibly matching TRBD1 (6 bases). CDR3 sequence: CASSIDGQYGYTF. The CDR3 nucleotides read TGTGCCAGTAGTATAGATGGACAGTATGGCTACACCTTC.